This is a list of T cell receptor beta chains from one sample in a study of blood T cell repertoires in COVID-19. The assay was immunoSEQ multiplex PCR, and TCRdb's table has in-frame clones only and misses some. The sample has approximately 150,000 clones, approximately 80% seen once; the top ten hold roughly 17%. The specimen sequenced was peripheral blood. The source is a man in his fifties or sixties with acute or convalescent COVID-19. Each CDR3 is given with its conserved first and last residue. A D gene is named only where the DNA matches it firmly. Size is omitted from some rows. Given values are once, few, many or a class for expanded clones.

j_call	cdr3_length	clone_size	v_call	d_call	cdr3_nt	cdr3_aa
TRBJ1-3	13	.	TRBV7-9	.	TGTGCCAGCAGCTTATATTCTGGAAACACCATATATTTT	CASSLYSGNTIYF
TRBJ1-2	14	.	TRBV5-1	.	TGCGCCAGCAGCTTGTCCGCAGCGAACTATGGCTACACCTTC	CASSLSAANYGYTF
TRBJ2-3	18	.	TRBV5-5	TRBD2	TGTGCCAGCAGCTTGACTAGCGGGGGGGTGACTAGCACAGATACGCAGTATTTT	CASSLTSGGVTSTDTQYF
TRBJ1-5	14	.	TRBV19	.	TGTGCCAGTACGGAACAGTCGGAGGGTCAGCCCCAGCATTTT	CASTEQSEGQPQHF
TRBJ1-2	15	.	TRBV5-1	.	TGCGCCAGCAGGTCAACCTTGGGGCTCCACTATGGCTACACCTTC	CASRSTLGLHYGYTF
TRBJ2-5	14	.	TRBV10-2	.	TGCGCCAGCAGTGAGGGAGGGGGCACAGAGACCCAGTACTTC	CASSEGGGTETQYF
TRBJ2-7	16	.	TRBV18	TRBD1	TGTGCCAGCTCACCACAGGGACAGGACTACTCCTACGAGCAGTACTTC	CASSPQGQDYSYEQYF
TRBJ2-3	14	.	TRBV5-6	TRBD2	TGTGCCAGCAGCTATCTTAGCGGGGGGGCTAAGCAGTATTTT	CASSYLSGGAKQYF
TRBJ1-5	20	.	TRBV9	TRBD1	TGTGCCAGCAGCTCCCAGAGGAGACAGGGGGGCGGATTTAGGGATCAGCCCCAGCATTTT	CASSSQRRQGGGFRDQPQHF
TRBJ1-2	16	.	TRBV3-1/TRBV3-2	TRBD1	TGTGCCAGCAGCTCCGGACAGGGGGTCCTCCGCTATGGCTACACCTTC	CASSSGQGVLRYGYTF
TRBJ2-7	17	.	TRBV7-8	TRBD1	TGTGCCAGCAGCTTCTTCCGGGGACAGGGGCCTTCCTACGAGCAGTACTTC	CASSFFRGQGPSYEQYF
TRBJ2-3	15	.	TRBV21-1	.	TGTGCCAGCGGTGGGGGCGGGCCCGCCACAGATACGCAGTATTTT	CASGGGGPATDTQYF
TRBJ1-6	15	.	TRBV6-5	TRBD1	TGTGCCAGCAGCCTGGGACAGGGGGATAATTCACCCCTCCACTTT	CASSLGQGDNSPLHF
TRBJ1-3	15	.	TRBV5-1	TRBD1	TGCGCCAGCAGCTCGGGGACAGGCTCTGGAAACACCATATATTTT	CASSSGTGSGNTIYF
TRBJ1-2	13	.	TRBV6-5	.	TGTGCCAGCAGTTCCTCAGGGGACTATGGCTACACCTTC	CASSSSGDYGYTF
TRBJ1-4	17	few	TRBV10-2	TRBD1	TGCGCCAGCAGTCAGCAACCCTCCGGGACAGGCGCCGAAAAACTGTTTTTT	CASSQQPSGTGAEKLFF
TRBJ1-1	15	.	TRBV5-1	TRBD1	TGCGCCAGCAGCTGGAAGGACAGGGGGAACACTGAAGCTTTCTTT	CASSWKDRGNTEAFF
TRBJ1-1	14	.	TRBV5-1	TRBD1	TGCGCCAGCAGCTCTGGACAGGGGAACACTGAAGCTTTCTTT	CASSSGQGNTEAFF
TRBJ1-5	14	.	TRBV24-1	.	TGTGCCACCATAGACAGTAATAGCAATCAGCCCCAGCATTTT	CATIDSNSNQPQHF
TRBJ2-2	17	.	TRBV12-5	.	TGTGCTAGTGGTTTCCCAAACCTAGGGACTCGCGCCGGGGAGCTGTTTTTT	CASGFPNLGTRAGELFF
TRBJ1-1	13	few	TRBV30	TRBD1	TGTGCCTGGGACGGGCGACGGGACAGTGAAGCTTTCTTT	CAWDGRRDSEAFF
TRBJ1-1	14	.	TRBV18	TRBD1	TGTGCCAGCTCACCAGGGACAGAGAACACTGAAGCTTTCTTT	CASSPGTENTEAFF
TRBJ1-1	13	.	TRBV12-3/TRBV12-4	.	TGTGCCAGCTTGGGCCGGATGAACACTGAAGCTTTCTTT	CASLGRMNTEAFF
TRBJ2-3	17	.	TRBV11-2	TRBD2	TGTGCCAGCAGCAGAGCGGGGGGGGCCTCGGGCACAGATACGCAGTATTTT	CASSRAGGASGTDTQYF
TRBJ1-5	16	.	TRBV5-6	TRBD1	TGTGCCAGCAGCTGGACAGGGGGAAGGGGCAATCAGCCCCAGCATTTT	CASSWTGGRGNQPQHF
TRBJ2-1	15	.	TRBV2	TRBD2	TGTGCCAGCAGCGAACGACTAGCGAGCTACAATGAGCAGTTCTTC	CASSERLASYNEQFF
TRBJ1-2	14	.	TRBV7-2	.	TGTGCCAGCAGCTTAGATTGGGGCAACTATGGCTACACCTTC	CASSLDWGNYGYTF
TRBJ1-2	15	.	TRBV4-1	.	TGCGCCAGCAGCCAAACGGAGGGCACGGTCTATGGCTACACCTTC	CASSQTEGTVYGYTF
TRBJ2-1	13	few	TRBV2	.	TGTGCCAGCTTGACCGGGTCCTACAATGAGCAGTTCTTC	CASLTGSYNEQFF
TRBJ1-5	15	.	TRBV7-2	.	TGTGCCAGCAGCTTAGATGGGGCAGAGAATCAGCCCCAGCATTTT	CASSLDGAENQPQHF
TRBJ2-2	20	.	TRBV7-6	TRBD2	TGTGCCAGCAGCTTACGCTCATACGACCGCGGGGGGAGCAACACCGGGGAGCTGTTTTTT	CASSLRSYDRGGSNTGELFF
TRBJ2-5	15	.	TRBV5-1	TRBD2	TGCGCCAGCAGCTCATTGTGGACTAGCGAAGAGACCCAGTACTTC	CASSSLWTSEETQYF
TRBJ1-1	15	.	TRBV18	.	TGTGCCAGCTCACCACAAGGACAGCCCAACACTGAAGCTTTCTTT	CASSPQGQPNTEAFF
TRBJ1-2	14	.	TRBV9	TRBD1	TGTGCCAGCAGCGTTTCGGACAGGGGTACTGGCTACACCTTC	CASSVSDRGTGYTF
TRBJ2-5	14	.	TRBV29-1	TRBD1	TGCAGCGTTGGAGTAGACAGGGCAGACGAGACCCAGTACTTC	CSVGVDRADETQYF
TRBJ2-2	16	.	TRBV9	TRBD2	TGTGCCAGCAGCGTAGCCGCGGGGGGGCTCTCCGGGGAGCTGTTTTTT	CASSVAAGGLSGELFF
TRBJ2-2	15	.	TRBV5-1	.	TGCGCCAGCAGCTTGGGGACACCCACCACCGGGGAGCTGTTTTTT	CASSLGTPTTGELFF
TRBJ1-1	14	.	TRBV3-1/TRBV3-2	.	TGTGCCAGCACTTACAACAGGGTGGGCACTGAAGCTTTCTTT	CASTYNRVGTEAFF
TRBJ1-2	15	.	TRBV10-3	.	TGTGCCATCAGTGAGTCCCGACAGACTAACTATGGCTACACCTTC	CAISESRQTNYGYTF
TRBJ2-1	12	.	TRBV4-1	.	TGCGCCAGCAGCGTACAGAGCAATGAGCAGTTCTTC	CASSVQSNEQFF
TRBJ2-3	16	.	TRBV15	TRBD2	TGTGCCACCAGTTCACTAGCGGGGGGGCAAGGGGATACGCAGTATTTT	CATSSLAGGQGDTQYF
TRBJ1-1	12	.	TRBV15	TRBD1	TGTGCCACCAGACAGGGGGCCGGTGAAGCTTTCTTT	CATRQGAGEAFF
TRBJ2-1	14	.	TRBV5-1	.	TGCGCCAGCAGCTTGCAGGGGCGGTTGAATGAGCAGTTCTTC	CASSLQGRLNEQFF
TRBJ1-5	13	.	TRBV24-1	TRBD1	TGTGCCACCCAAGACAGGGGCAATCAGCCCCAGCATTTT	CATQDRGNQPQHF
TRBJ1-2	15	.	TRBV5-6	.	TGTGCCAGCAGCCCTACATCGGCAGGGGTCTATGGCTACACCTTC	CASSPTSAGVYGYTF
TRBJ2-2	17	.	TRBV6-2/TRBV6-3	TRBD2	TGTGCCAGCAGCGGACTAGCGGGGGGCCGGGACACCGGGGAGCTGTTTTTT	CASSGLAGGRDTGELFF
TRBJ1-2	12	.	TRBV29-1	.	TGCAGCGCAAAGGGGGATAGCTATGGCTACACCTTC	CSAKGDSYGYTF
TRBJ2-2	13	.	TRBV7-6	TRBD1	TGTGCCAGCAGCCTGGACAGGGGCGGGGAGCTGTTTTTT	CASSLDRGGELFF
TRBJ2-2	14	few	TRBV6-4	TRBD1	TGTGCCAGCAGCCCCGGACAGGACACCGGGGAGCTGTTTTTT	CASSPGQDTGELFF
TRBJ1-5	15	.	TRBV19	.	TGTGCCAGTAGTATAGATCACGCGGGCAATCAGCCCCAGCATTTT	CASSIDHAGNQPQHF
TRBJ1-3	16	.	TRBV11-2	TRBD1	TGTGCCAGCAGCCGACCAGGGCCAGGGGGGGGAAACACCATATATTTT	CASSRPGPGGGNTIYF
TRBJ1-2	13	.	TRBV7-2	.	TGTGCCAGCAGCCTGGCCAGAAACTATGGCTACACCTTC	CASSLARNYGYTF
TRBJ2-3	14	.	TRBV6-6	.	TGTGCCAGCAGCCTTGACAGCATCACAGATACGCAGTATTTT	CASSLDSITDTQYF
TRBJ2-3	12	.	TRBV29-1	TRBD2	TGCAGCGTTAGCGGGGGGACAGATACGCAGTATTTT	CSVSGGTDTQYF
TRBJ1-2	15	.	TRBV25-1	TRBD1	TGTGCCAGCAGTGACGTGGACAGGGGCGTTTATGGCTACACCTTC	CASSDVDRGVYGYTF